One and the same sample provided the 15 T cell receptor beta chains below, sequenced in a study of CD8+ T cells in alopecia areata. Sequencing used cDNA as its template, made by extracting RNA and reverse transcribing it. Only in-frame clones appear in the TCRdb table, and some are missing; sequencing was by immunoSEQ multiplex PCR. This sample has over 110,000 clones, with approximately 50% found just once. The starting material was CD4+ T cells sorted from blood, obtained at week 0. These TCRs come from a human donor with alopecia areata.

The chain is built from TRBV5-1 and TRBJ2-2, with 8 bases matching TRBD1. CDR3 size: 14 residues. Germline values: CDR1 SGHRS, CDR2 YFSETQ. Trimming cost V 7 bases and J 5 bases; bases outside gene matches: 7. The CDR3 bases are TGCGCCAGCGGACAGGGACGAGGAACCGGGGAGCTGTTTTTT. Protein sequence: CASGQGRGTGELFF.

The chain carries TRBV5-4 and TRBJ2-1, with unresolved D. V was cut by 0 bases and J by 4 bases, with 14 bases left in between. CDR3 length: 16 residues. The germline gives CDR1 SGHNT, CDR2 YYREEE (reference sequence). The DNA of the CDR3 is TGTGCCAGCAGCTTGGGCTACACAACTCCTTACAATGAGCAGTTCTTC. Its protein is CASSLGYTTPYNEQFF. The full variable domain, completed using reference TRBV5-4 and TRBJ2-1, is ETGVTQSPTHLIKTRGQQVTLRCSSQSGHNTVSWYQQALGQGPQFIFQYYREEENGRGNFPPRFSGLQFPNYSSELNVNALELDDSALYLCASSLGYTTPYNEQFFGPGTRLTVL.

The rearrangement links TRBV5-1 to TRBJ2-2; TRBD2 matches at 9 bases. Germline V gene data show CDR1 as SGHRS and CDR2 as YFSETQ. This CDR3 contains 19 residues. J gave up 0 bases and V 4 bases, and 13 bases lay outside the gene matches. CDR3 sequence reads: CASSPTPYSGSPNTGELFF. CDR3 nucleotide sequence: TGCGCCAGCAGCCCGACTCCTTATAGCGGGAGTCCGAACACCGGGGAGCTGTTTTTT.

This chain joins TRBV5-1 and TRBJ2-7, with 13 bases aligning to TRBD2. The CDR3 extends over 14 amino acids. V was pared by 3 bases and J by 4 bases, with 1 base of the junction left unmatched. Germline lookup yields CDR1 SGHRS and CDR2 YFSETQ. DNA of the CDR3: TGCGCCAGCAGCTGGACTAGCGGGGGATACGAGCAGTACTTC. This gives the protein CASSWTSGGYEQYF.

The rearrangement joins TRBV6-1 to TRBJ1-5; a possible D gene is TRBD1 (5 bases). In germline, CDR1 is MNHNS, CDR2 SASEGT. There are 14 residues in the CDR3. V lost 3 bases and J 6 bases, leaving 12 bases between the germline ends. CDR3 in amino acids: CASSDNTGTQPQHF. As DNA, the CDR3 is TGTGCCAGCAGTGATAATACCGGGACTCAGCCCCAGCATTTT.

The sample holds a few counts of this clone. V is TRBV29-1 and J is TRBJ2-7; D is perhaps TRBD1 (6 bases). CDR3 length: 15 amino acids. The V gene lost 4 bases and the J gene lost 5 bases, with 21 bases spanning the gap. Germline V gene lookup returns CDR1 SQVTM and CDR2 ANQGSEA. CDR3 coding DNA: TGCAGCGTTGCCCGTACAGGGTTCGTTAAGGACGAGCAGTACTTC. Its translation: CSVARTGFVKDEQYF.

The CDR3 sequence is CASSLARLAVYTDTQYF. For the CDR3, the DNA is TGTGCCAGCAGCTTAGCGCGGCTAGCGGTATACACAGATACGCAGTATTTT. The genes are TRBV7-9 and TRBJ2-3, with 7 bases lining up with TRBD2. V shed 0 bases, J shed 2 bases, and the junction held 8 bases outside the gene matches. The CDR3 consists of 17 residues. The V gene's germline CDR1 is SEHNR and CDR2 FQNEAQ (reference sequence).

The V gene is TRBV4-3, the J gene TRBJ2-7; D is ambiguous. V gave up 0 bases and J gave up 2 bases, with 11 bases separating them. The germline V gene encodes CDR1 LGHNA and CDR2 YSLEER. CDR3 length: 15 amino acids. CDR3: CASSQEFATPYEQYF. CDR3 nucleotide sequence: TGCGCCAGCAGCCAAGAGTTTGCTACTCCCTACGAGCAGTACTTC.

The table lists this clone with a few counts. The genes are TRBV6-6 and TRBJ2-1; D is perhaps TRBD2 (7 bases). Germline-derived CDR1 and CDR2 are MNHNY and SVGAGI (reference sequence). Trimming pared 5 bases from V and 5 bases from J, leaving 16 bases between. There are 15 residues in the CDR3. Written as DNA, the CDR3 is TGTGCCAGCAGTCGGGGGGCAGGGAGTGACAATGAGCAGTTCTTC. Its protein product is CASSRGAGSDNEQFF.

J is TRBJ2-3 and V is TRBV4-1; D might be TRBD2 (6 bases). Germline V lookup: CDR1 MGHRA, CDR2 YSYEKL. Trimming took 3 bases from V and 3 from J, leaving 13 bases between them. The CDR3 is made up of 15 amino acids. The CDR3 DNA follows: TGCGCCAGCAGCCAGGCGGGACTTAGGACAGATACGCAGTATTTT. This encodes CASSQAGLRTDTQYF.

The rearrangement links TRBV5-4 to TRBJ2-5; D uncertain. The CDR3 spans 12 residues. In germline, CDR1 is SGHNT, CDR2 YYREEE (reference sequence). Trimming took off 4 bases at V and 1 base at J, with 5 bases between the two ends. The CDR3 DNA is TGTGCCAGCAGCCTTTCCCAAGAGACCCAGTACTTC. Translating gives CASSLSQETQYF.

This clone was seen more than once but under ten times. The genes are TRBV30 and TRBJ2-1; no clear D gene. This CDR3 has 14 residues. Trimming removed 2 bases from V and 1 base from J, with 9 bases in between. In germline, CDR1 is GTSNPN, CDR2 SVGIG (reference sequence). The CDR3: CAWSKVSSYNEQFF. CDR3 coding DNA: TGTGCCTGGAGTAAGGTTTCGTCCTACAATGAGCAGTTCTTC.

The chain carries TRBV5-1 and TRBJ1-2; a possible D gene is TRBD1 (6 bases). The V gene's germline CDR1 is SGHRS and CDR2 YFSETQ. The CDR3 length is 12 residues. V shed 4 bases and J shed 7 bases, with 11 bases lying between them. The CDR3 DNA sequence: TGCGCCAGCAGCGCTGACAGGTTTGGCTACACCTTC. Its translation is CASSADRFGYTF.

The chain employs TRBV4-3 and TRBJ2-2, with D tentatively TRBD1 (5 bases). Trimming shortened V by 0 bases and J by 1 base, and 9 bases separated the two germline ends. The CDR3 consists of 16 residues. Germline V gene lookup returns CDR1 LGHNA and CDR2 YSLEER. In nucleotides, the CDR3 is TGCGCCAGCAGCCAAGATCTTGGACAGAACACCGGGGAGCTGTTTTTT. This translates into CASSQDLGQNTGELFF.

In its sample, this clone was seen a few times. The genes are TRBV25-1 and TRBJ2-4, with D maybe TRBD2 (6 bases). This CDR3 has 15 amino acids. The V end was cut by 6 bases, the J end by 0 bases, with 12 bases between. CDR1 is MGHDK, CDR2 SYGVNS, per germline. The CDR3 here is CASSPRGIAKNIQYF. Written as DNA, the CDR3 is TGTGCCAGCAGCCCTCGGGGGATAGCCAAAAACATTCAGTACTTC.